Listed here are 2 T cell receptor beta chains from one sample, sequenced in a study of cytomegalovirus exposure and HLA in healthy donors. Use of 60 Vbeta and 13 Jbeta primers characterized the PCR. Here immunoSEQ multiplex PCR was the method, and the copy in TCRdb shows in-frame clones only, minus some. The repertoire holds 130,000 or so clones, 80% seen once, with 5% to 5.5% in the top ten. Specimen: PBMCs. These receptors were collected from a man aged 25-45 years in good health and CMV-seronegative.

The chain is built from TRBV5-6 and TRBJ2-5, with 7 bases lining up with TRBD2. Germline V lookup: CDR1 SGHDT, CDR2 YYEEEE. The CDR3 covers 15 residues. V was clipped by 4 bases and J by 2 bases; unmatched bases: 8. In DNA, the CDR3 is TGTGCCAGCAGCCCAACCCCCGGGGGGCAAGAGACCCAGTACTTC. Its translation: CASSPTPGGQETQYF.

J is TRBJ2-7 and V is TRBV4-1; D possibly corresponds to TRBD1 (7 bases). With 0 bases removed from V and 7 bases from J, the gap between germline ends came to 16 bases. Germline CDR1 and CDR2: MGHRA and YSYEKL. This CDR3 comprises 15 residues. Written as DNA, the CDR3 is TGCGCCAGCAGCCAAGATCCAGGGGGGTCGAGGGAGCAGTACTTC. This translates into CASSQDPGGSREQYF.